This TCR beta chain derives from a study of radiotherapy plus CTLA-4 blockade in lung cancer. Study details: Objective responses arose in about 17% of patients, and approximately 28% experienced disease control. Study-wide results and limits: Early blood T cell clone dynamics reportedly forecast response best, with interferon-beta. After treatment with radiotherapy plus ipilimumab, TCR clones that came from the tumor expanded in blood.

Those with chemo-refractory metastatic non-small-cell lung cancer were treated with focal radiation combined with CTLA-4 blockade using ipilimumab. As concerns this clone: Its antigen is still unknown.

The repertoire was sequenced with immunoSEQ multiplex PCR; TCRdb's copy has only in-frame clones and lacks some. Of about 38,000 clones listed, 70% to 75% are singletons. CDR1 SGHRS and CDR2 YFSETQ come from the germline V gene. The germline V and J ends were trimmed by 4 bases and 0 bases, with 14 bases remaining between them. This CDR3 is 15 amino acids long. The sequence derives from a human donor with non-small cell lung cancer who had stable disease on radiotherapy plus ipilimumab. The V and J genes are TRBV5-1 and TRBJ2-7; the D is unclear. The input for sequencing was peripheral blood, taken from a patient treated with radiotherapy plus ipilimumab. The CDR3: CASSVDPRTSYEQYF. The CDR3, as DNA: TGCGCCAGCAGCGTGGACCCGCGGACCTCCTACGAGCAGTACTTC.